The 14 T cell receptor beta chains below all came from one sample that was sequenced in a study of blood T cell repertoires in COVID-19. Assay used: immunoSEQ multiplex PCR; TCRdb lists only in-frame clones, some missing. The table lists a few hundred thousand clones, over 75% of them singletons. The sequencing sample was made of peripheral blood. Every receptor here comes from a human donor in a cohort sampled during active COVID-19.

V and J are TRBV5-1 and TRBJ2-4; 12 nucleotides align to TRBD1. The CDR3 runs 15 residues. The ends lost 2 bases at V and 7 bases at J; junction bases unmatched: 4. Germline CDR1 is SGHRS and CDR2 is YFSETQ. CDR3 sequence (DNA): TGCGCCAGCAGCTTACGGGACAGGGGGCTCAACATTCAGTACTTC. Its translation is CASSLRDRGLNIQYF.

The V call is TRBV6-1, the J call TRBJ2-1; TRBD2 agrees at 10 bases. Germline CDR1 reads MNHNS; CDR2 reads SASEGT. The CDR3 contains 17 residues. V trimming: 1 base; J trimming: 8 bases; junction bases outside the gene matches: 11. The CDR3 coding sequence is TGTGCCAGCAGTGAAGGAGCGGGAGGGCCGAGTCTCCATGAGCAGTTCTTC. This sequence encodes CASSEGAGGPSLHEQFF.

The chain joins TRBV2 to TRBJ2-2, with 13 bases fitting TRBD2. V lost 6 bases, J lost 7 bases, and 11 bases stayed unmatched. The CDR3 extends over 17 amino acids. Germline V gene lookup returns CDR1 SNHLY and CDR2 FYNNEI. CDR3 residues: CASRETSGGPKGGELFF. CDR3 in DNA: TGTGCCAGCAGGGAGACTAGCGGGGGGCCTAAGGGCGGGGAGCTGTTTTTT. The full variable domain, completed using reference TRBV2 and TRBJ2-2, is EPEVTQTPSHQVTQMGQEVILRCVPISNHLYFYWYRQILGQKVEFLVSFYNNEISEKSEIFDDQFSVERPDGSNFTLKIRSTKLEDSAMYFCASRETSGGPKGGELFFGEGSRLTVL.

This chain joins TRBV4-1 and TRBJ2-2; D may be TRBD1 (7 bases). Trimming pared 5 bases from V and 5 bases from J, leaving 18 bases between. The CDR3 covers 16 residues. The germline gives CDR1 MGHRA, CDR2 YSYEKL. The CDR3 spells CASSSHRGAGTGELFF. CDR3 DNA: TGCGCCAGCAGCTCCCACAGGGGTGCGGGAACCGGGGAGCTGTTTTTT.

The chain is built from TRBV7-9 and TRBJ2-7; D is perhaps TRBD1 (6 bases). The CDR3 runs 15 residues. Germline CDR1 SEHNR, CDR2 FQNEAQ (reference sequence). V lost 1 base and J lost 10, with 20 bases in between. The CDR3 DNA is TGTGCCAGCAGCTTAGTTACAGGGTCCCAAACGAATCAGTACTTC. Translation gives CASSLVTGSQTNQYF.

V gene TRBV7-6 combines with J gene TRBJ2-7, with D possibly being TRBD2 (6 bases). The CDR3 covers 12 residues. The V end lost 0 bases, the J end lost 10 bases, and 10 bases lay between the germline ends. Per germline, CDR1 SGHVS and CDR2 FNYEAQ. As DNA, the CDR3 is TGTGCCAGCAGCTTAGCTAGCGGACCTCAGTACTTC. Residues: CASSLASGPQYF.

The CDR3 loop reads CASSMDGERYGYTF. The DNA of the CDR3 is TGCGCCAGCAGCATGGACGGGGAGAGGTATGGCTACACCTTC. The chain recombines TRBV5-1 with TRBJ1-2; D gene uncertain. Trimming pared 4 bases from V and 5 bases from J, leaving 15 bases between. Germline V gives CDR1 SGHRS, CDR2 YFSETQ. The CDR3 is made up of 14 amino acids.

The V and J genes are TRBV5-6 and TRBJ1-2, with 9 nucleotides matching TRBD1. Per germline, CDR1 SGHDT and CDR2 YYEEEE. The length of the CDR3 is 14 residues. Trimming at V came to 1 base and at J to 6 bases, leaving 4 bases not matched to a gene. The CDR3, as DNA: TGTGCCAGCAGCTTGTACCGGGACAGGGATGGCTACACCTTC. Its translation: CASSLYRDRDGYTF.

In DNA, the CDR3 is TGTGCCACCAGCACGGGGGGTGAAAAACTGTTTTTT. Translating it yields CATSTGGEKLFF. The chain uses TRBV15 and TRBJ1-4; tentative D call: TRBD1 (5 bases). The CDR3 is 12 amino acids. The V end was cut by 4 bases, the J end by 7 bases, with 7 bases between. The V gene's germline CDR1 is LNHNV and CDR2 YYDKDF (reference sequence).

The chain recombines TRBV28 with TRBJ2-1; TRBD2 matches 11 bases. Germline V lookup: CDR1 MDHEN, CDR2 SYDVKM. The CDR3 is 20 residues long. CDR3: CAATGLAENRRPTSYNEQFF. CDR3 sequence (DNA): TGTGCAGCTACGGGACTAGCGGAAAACCGACGACCCACCTCCTACAATGAGCAGTTCTTC.

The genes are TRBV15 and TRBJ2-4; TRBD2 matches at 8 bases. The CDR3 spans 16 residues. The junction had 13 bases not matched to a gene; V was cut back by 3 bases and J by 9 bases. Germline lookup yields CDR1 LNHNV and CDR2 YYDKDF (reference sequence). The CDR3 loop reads CATSSGRASGRIIQYF. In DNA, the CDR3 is TGTGCCACCAGCAGTGGAAGGGCGAGCGGGAGAATCATTCAGTACTTC.

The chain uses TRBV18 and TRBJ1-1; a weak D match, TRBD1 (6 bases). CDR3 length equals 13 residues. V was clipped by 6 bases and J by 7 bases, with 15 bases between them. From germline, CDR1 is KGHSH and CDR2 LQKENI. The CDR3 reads CASSAVPDSEAFF. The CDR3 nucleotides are TGTGCCAGCTCTGCCGTCCCGGACAGTGAAGCTTTCTTT.

Here the CDR3 reads CASSQDLAGAYAIPFF. CDR3 DNA sequence: TGCGCCAGCAGCCAAGACCTAGCGGGGGCCTATGCTATTCCGTTCTTC. The V gene is TRBV4-1, the J gene TRBJ2-1; 10 bases align to TRBD2. This CDR3 has 16 amino acids. Germline values: CDR1 MGHRA, CDR2 YSYEKL. J was trimmed by 15 bases and V by 0 bases; bases with no gene match: 14.

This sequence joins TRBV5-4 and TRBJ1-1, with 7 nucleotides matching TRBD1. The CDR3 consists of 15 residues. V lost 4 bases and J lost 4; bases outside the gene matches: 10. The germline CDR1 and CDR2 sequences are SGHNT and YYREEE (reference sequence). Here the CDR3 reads CASSIPGQFITEAFF. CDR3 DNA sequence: TGTGCCAGCAGCATACCGGGACAGTTTATCACTGAAGCTTTCTTT.